The 6 T cell receptor beta chains below were found in one sample sequenced in a study of blood T cells in healthy people across ages. Alongside a J-beta primer mix, a sample-barcoded 5' primer served in a second PCR lasting about 7 to 11 cycles. Each CDR3 protein gets one entry after TCRdb re-called the 5' RACE reads with MiXCR. The repertoire has about 1.8 million distinct CDR3 sequences, around half of them found once; the top ten carry about 2.1%. Sequenced material: blood. Receptor source: a woman in her thirties or forties in good health.

The chain has TRBV20-1 and TRBJ2-3; possible D gene TRBD2, 6 bases. Germline V gene data show CDR1 as DFQATT and CDR2 as SNEGSKA (reference sequence). This CDR3 region has 15 residues. Deletions cut 2 bases from V and 1 base from J, with 13 bases between. In DNA form, the CDR3 reads TGCAGTGCTAGAACTAGCTATGGGGGCACAGATACGCAGTATTTT. Residues: CSARTSYGGTDTQYF.

This clonotype appeared a few times. The rearrangement links TRBV6-2 or TRBV6-3 to TRBJ1-5, with TRBD1 matching 9 bases. V lost 6 bases, J lost 0 bases, and 15 bases stayed unmatched. The CDR3 is 19 residues long. Germline CDR1 reads MNHEY; CDR2 reads SVGEGT. In DNA form, the CDR3 reads TGTGCCAGCAGCCGGCCCGGACAGGGGACAACGTATAGCAATCAGCCCCAGCATTTT. Amino acid sequence: CASSRPGQGTTYSNQPQHF.

The chain has TRBV6-2 or TRBV6-3 and TRBJ2-1; possible D gene TRBD1, 5 bases. From germline, CDR1 is MNHEY and CDR2 SVGEGT. The germline V and J ends were trimmed by 8 bases and 3 bases, with 17 bases remaining between them. The CDR3 length is 15 residues. The DNA for the CDR3 is TGTGCCAGCGTCACGGTAGGGGCATTCTACAATGAGCAGTTCTTC. Translated, it gives CASVTVGAFYNEQFF.

Note on this clonotype: Germline and junction disagree at one end, which may indicate a read error. The chain employs TRBV4-1 and TRBJ2-7, with D possibly TRBD2 on 6 matching bases. The CDR3 is made up of 16 amino acids. Germline CDR1 is MGHRA and CDR2 is YSYEKL. The CDR3 region has the DNA TGCGCCGGCAGCCAAGATGGATTGCCGGGGGTACCCGAGCAGTACTTC. Translated, it gives CAGSQDGLPGVPEQYF.

In its sample, this clonotype was seen a few times. The chain has TRBV2 and TRBJ2-1; D is possibly TRBD1 (6 bases). This CDR3 is built from 12 residues. Trimming shortened V by 10 bases and J by 4 bases, and 11 bases separated the two germline ends. Germline CDR1 and CDR2: SNHLY and FYNNEI. The CDR3 sequence: CATIDRYNEQFF. CDR3 bases: TGTGCCACTATTGACAGGTACAATGAGCAGTTCTTC. The full variable domain, its missing parts supplied by reference TRBV2 and TRBJ2-1, is EPEVTQTPSHQVTQMGQEVILRCVPISNHLYFYWYRQILGQKVEFLVSFYNNEISEKSEIFDDQFSVERPDGSNFTLKIRSTKLEDSAMYFCATIDRYNEQFFGPGTRLTVL.

This clonotype appeared a few times. The V call is TRBV6-5, the J call TRBJ2-7, with D perhaps matching TRBD1 (5 bases). V was shortened by 6 bases and J by 10 bases, with 22 bases between the two germline ends. The CDR3 is 14 residues long. The germline V gene has CDR1 MNHEY and CDR2 SVGAGI. CDR3 sequence: CASRRTSENPTQYF. CDR3 sequence (DNA): TGTGCCAGCAGACGGACATCCGAAAATCCCACCCAGTACTTC.